The 19 T cell receptor beta chains reported below all come from one sample, sequenced in a study of cytomegalovirus exposure and HLA in healthy donors. The primer mix had 60 Vbeta and 13 Jbeta primers. Assay used: immunoSEQ multiplex PCR; TCRdb lists only in-frame clones, some missing. The sample gives some 150,000 clones, 70% to 85% of which show up once; approximately 1.5% is in the top ten. The sample taken for sequencing was PBMCs. The receptors were sampled from a man aged 25 to 45 in good health and CMV-seropositive.

The rearrangement uses TRBV5-8 and TRBJ2-3; D not certain. Germline CDR1 and CDR2: SGHTS and YDEGEE. The CDR3 has 11 amino acids. V shed 3 bases and J shed 5 bases, with 4 bases lying between them. The CDR3 is CASSSLDTQYF. The CDR3, as DNA: TGTGCCAGCAGCTCCCTAGATACGCAGTATTTT.

The chain uses TRBV28 and TRBJ1-2; tentatively, D is TRBD1 (5 bases). CDR1 MDHEN and CDR2 SYDVKM come from the germline V gene. The CDR3 has 15 amino acids. Trimming took off 5 bases at V and 7 bases at J, with 20 bases between the two ends. CDR3 coding DNA: TGTGCCAGCAGTCCACCGGGGGGGGAGGCGGTTGGCTACACCTTC. Protein: CASSPPGGEAVGYTF.

This sequence joins TRBV30 and TRBJ2-7, with TRBD2 identical over 7 bases. The ends lost 0 bases at V and 2 bases at J; junction bases unmatched: 4. CDR1 GTSNPN and CDR2 SVGIG come from the germline V gene (reference sequence). This CDR3 is built from 14 residues. This CDR3 is CAWSVRGVTYEQYF. DNA of the CDR3: TGTGCCTGGAGTGTACGGGGGGTAACCTACGAGCAGTACTTC.

CDR3 in amino acids: CASSPPVAGGFSYEQYF. The CDR3 DNA sequence: TGTGCCAGCTCACCTCCCGTAGCGGGGGGCTTCTCCTACGAGCAGTACTTC. The chain links TRBV18 to TRBJ2-7; 10 bases are shared with TRBD2. J lost 0 bases, V lost 3 bases, and 8 bases had no gene match. Germline V gene lookup returns CDR1 KGHSH and CDR2 LQKENI. The CDR3 has 17 amino acids.

The chain is built from TRBV6-5 and TRBJ1-4; tentatively, D is TRBD1 (6 bases). This CDR3 has 14 residues. With 5 bases removed from V and 4 bases from J, the gap between germline ends came to 11 bases. Germline CDR1 MNHEY, CDR2 SVGAGI. CDR3: CASSRQGNNEKLFF. DNA of the CDR3: TGTGCCAGCAGTCGGCAGGGGAATAATGAAAAACTGTTTTTT.

The chain employs TRBV28 and TRBJ1-2; 7 bases are a match to TRBD1. Per germline, CDR1 MDHEN and CDR2 SYDVKM. V was clipped by 4 bases and J by 4 bases; unmatched bases: 15. The length of the CDR3 is 17 residues. The CDR3 region is CASSSSTGNLVGYGYTF. CDR3 coding DNA: TGTGCCAGCAGTTCATCGACAGGGAACCTCGTTGGCTATGGCTACACCTTC.

The V gene is TRBV28, the J gene TRBJ1-4, with D perhaps matching TRBD1 (6 bases). The V and J ends lost 4 bases and 0 bases respectively, with 9 bases between them. The CDR3 runs 15 residues. Germline V gives CDR1 MDHEN, CDR2 SYDVKM. The CDR3 reads CASSSPGATNEKLFF. Written as DNA, the CDR3 is TGTGCCAGCAGTTCCCCAGGGGCAACTAATGAAAAACTGTTTTTT.

The chain uses TRBV2 and TRBJ2-3, with TRBD2 identical over 9 bases. CDR1 is SNHLY and CDR2 is FYNNEI in the germline V gene. The V and J ends lost 6 bases and 1 base, in that order; junction bases with no gene match: 11. The CDR3 extends over 17 amino acids. The CDR3: CASRVSSGRPGTDTQYF. The CDR3 nucleotides read TGTGCCAGCAGAGTTTCCAGCGGGAGGCCGGGCACAGATACGCAGTATTTT.

This chain joins TRBV5-4 and TRBJ2-7; 11 nucleotides agree with TRBD1. Losses at the gene ends were 4 bases for V and 4 bases for J; bases not matched to a gene: 7. The CDR3 is 15 amino acids. In germline, CDR1 is SGHNT, CDR2 YYREEE (reference sequence). The chain's CDR3 is CASSQAGTGGYEQYF. CDR3 coding DNA: TGTGCCAGCAGCCAGGCCGGGACAGGGGGATACGAGCAGTACTTC.

V and J are TRBV19 and TRBJ2-7; D might be TRBD1 (6 bases). The CDR3 spans 14 residues. Trimming pared 5 bases from V and 0 bases from J, leaving 11 bases between. Germline-derived CDR1 and CDR2 are LNHDA and SQIVND (reference sequence). DNA of the CDR3: TGTGCCAGTAGTCCCCAGGGGAACTCCTACGAGCAGTACTTC. Its protein is CASSPQGNSYEQYF.

This clone was seen only once. The genes are TRBV27 and TRBJ1-2, with 8 positions matching TRBD1. V lost 5 bases, J lost 3 bases, and 14 bases stayed unmatched. Germline CDR1 and CDR2: MNHEY and SMNVEV (reference sequence). The CDR3 loop spans 17 amino acids. The CDR3 DNA is TGTGCCAGCAGTCCCTTGGGACAGGAATCGAGGGACTATGGCTACACCTTC. Amino acid sequence: CASSPLGQESRDYGYTF.

The chain combines TRBV7-9 with TRBJ1-3; D is uncertain. Trimming left V 3 bases short and J 7 bases short, with 7 bases between. The germline CDR1 and CDR2 sequences are SEHNR and FQNEAQ (reference sequence). The CDR3 length is 12 residues. CDR3 region: CASSFNGNTIYF. CDR3 DNA sequence: TGTGCCAGCAGCTTTAATGGCAACACCATATATTTT.

V gene TRBV28 combines with J gene TRBJ1-5, with D tentatively TRBD1 (5 bases). CDR3 length: 15 residues. V was shortened by 1 base and J by 5 bases, with 12 bases between the two germline ends. CDR1 MDHEN and CDR2 SYDVKM come from the germline V gene. The CDR3 here is CASSLSLQGHQPQHF. DNA of the CDR3: TGTGCCAGCAGTTTATCTCTCCAGGGCCATCAGCCCCAGCATTTT.

The rearrangement uses TRBV6-5 and TRBJ1-6; TRBD1 is a possible D gene (5 bases). With 7 bases removed from V and 10 bases from J, the gap between germline ends came to 20 bases. The CDR3 runs 15 residues. Germline CDR1 MNHEY, CDR2 SVGAGI. CDR3 coding DNA: TGTGCCAGCACCTACAGTGGGGCTGCGGCCTCACCCCTCCACTTT. Its protein is CASTYSGAAASPLHF.

The chain links TRBV7-8 to TRBJ1-2; D unresolved. Germline CDR1 is SGHVS and CDR2 is FQNEAQ. The CDR3 length is 13 residues. V lost 1 base and J 6 bases, leaving 9 bases between the germline ends. The CDR3 DNA is TGTGCCAGCAGCTTAGGGTGGCAGGATGGCTACACCTTC. Translation gives CASSLGWQDGYTF.

The rearrangement links TRBV29-1 to TRBJ2-2, with TRBD2 matching over 9 bases. The length of the CDR3 is 16 residues. J lost 8 bases, V lost 0 bases, and 10 bases had no gene match. Germline values: CDR1 SQVTM, CDR2 ANQGSEA. This chain's CDR3 is CSVEDESGGLRGELFF. In DNA form, the CDR3 reads TGCAGCGTTGAAGATGAAAGCGGGGGGCTCAGGGGGGAGCTGTTTTTT.

This chain connects TRBV6-5 to TRBJ1-5; 9 bases agree with TRBD1. The CDR3 length is 15 residues. Trimming at V came to 6 bases and at J to 1 base, leaving 4 bases not matched to a gene. Germline V lookup: CDR1 MNHEY, CDR2 SVGAGI. The chain's CDR3 is CASRKDRGSNQPQHF. For the CDR3, the DNA is TGTGCCAGCAGAAAGGACAGGGGCAGCAATCAGCCCCAGCATTTT.

This clone was counted only a few times. The V call is TRBV6-1, the J call TRBJ2-7, with TRBD1 as a possible D gene (6 bases). Trimming took 3 bases from V and 1 from J, leaving 22 bases between them. This CDR3 is built from 18 residues. The germline V gene encodes CDR1 MNHNS and CDR2 SASEGT. Written as DNA, the CDR3 is TGTGCCAGCAGTGATCCGCGCCAGGGGTCCCGCCCATCCTACGAGCAGTACTTC. Translated, it gives CASSDPRQGSRPSYEQYF.

This sequence joins TRBV28 and TRBJ1-4; possible D gene TRBD1, 5 bases. The V gene lost 5 bases and the J gene lost 7 bases, with 14 bases spanning the gap. From germline, CDR1 is MDHEN and CDR2 SYDVKM. The CDR3 has 14 amino acids. The CDR3 nucleotides are TGTGCCAGCAGTATTACGACAGTACCTGAAAAACTGTTTTTT. This encodes CASSITTVPEKLFF. Variable domain in full (rest from reference TRBV28 and TRBJ1-4): DVKVTQSSRYLVKRTGEKVFLECVQDMDHENMFWYRQDPGLGLRLIYFSYDVKMKEKGDIPEGYSVSREKKERFSLILESASTNQTSMYLCASSITTVPEKLFFGSGTQLSVL.